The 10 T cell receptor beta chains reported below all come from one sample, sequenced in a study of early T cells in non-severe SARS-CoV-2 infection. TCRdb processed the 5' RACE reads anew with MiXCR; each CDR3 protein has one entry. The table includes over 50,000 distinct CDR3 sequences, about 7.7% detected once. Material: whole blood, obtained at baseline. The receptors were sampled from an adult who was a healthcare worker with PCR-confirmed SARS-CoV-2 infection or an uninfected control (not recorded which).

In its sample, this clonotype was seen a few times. The DNA of the CDR3 is TGTGCCAGTAGTATCTGGGCCGGGGAGCTGTTTTTT. Translated, it gives CASSIWAGELFF. The V gene is TRBV19, the J gene TRBJ2-2; D gene uncertain. This CDR3 contains 12 residues. CDR1 is LNHDA, CDR2 SQIVND, per germline (reference sequence). The V and J ends lost 3 bases and 6 bases respectively, with 5 bases between them.

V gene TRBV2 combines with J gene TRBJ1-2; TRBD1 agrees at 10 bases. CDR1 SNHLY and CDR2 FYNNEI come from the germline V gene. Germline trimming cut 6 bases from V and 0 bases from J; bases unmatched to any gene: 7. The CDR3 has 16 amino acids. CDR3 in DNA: TGTGCCAGCAGCGGGGGACAGGGGAGAGCTAACTATGGCTACACCTTC. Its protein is CASSGGQGRANYGYTF.

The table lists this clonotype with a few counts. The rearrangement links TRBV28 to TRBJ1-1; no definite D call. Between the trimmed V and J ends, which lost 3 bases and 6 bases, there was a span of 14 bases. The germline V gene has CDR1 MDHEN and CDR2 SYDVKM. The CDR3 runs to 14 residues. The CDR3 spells CASSLDPRVAEAFF. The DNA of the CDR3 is TGTGCCAGCAGTTTGGACCCACGCGTCGCTGAAGCTTTCTTT.

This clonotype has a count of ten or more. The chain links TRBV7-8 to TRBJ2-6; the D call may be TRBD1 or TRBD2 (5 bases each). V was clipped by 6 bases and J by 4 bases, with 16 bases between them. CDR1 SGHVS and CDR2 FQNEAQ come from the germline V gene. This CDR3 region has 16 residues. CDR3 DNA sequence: TGTGCCAGCAGATCACAGGCGAGGGGAGGGGCCAACGTCCTGACTTTC. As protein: CASRSQARGGANVLTF.

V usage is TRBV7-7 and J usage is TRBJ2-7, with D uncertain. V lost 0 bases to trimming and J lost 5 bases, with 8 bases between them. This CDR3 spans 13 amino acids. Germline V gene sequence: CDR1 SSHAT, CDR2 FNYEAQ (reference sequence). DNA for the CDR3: TGTGCCAGCAGCTTAGCGGAAAGGGACGAGCAGTACTTC. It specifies CASSLAERDEQYF.

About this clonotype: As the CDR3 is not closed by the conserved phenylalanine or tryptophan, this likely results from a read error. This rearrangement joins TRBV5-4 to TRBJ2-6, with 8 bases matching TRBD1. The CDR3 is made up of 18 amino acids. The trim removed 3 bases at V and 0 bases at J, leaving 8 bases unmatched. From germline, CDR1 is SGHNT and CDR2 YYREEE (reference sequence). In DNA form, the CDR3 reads TGTGCCAGCAGCTCCATGACAGGGGCCATCTCTGGGGCCAACGTCCTGACTTTA. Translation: CASSSMTGAISGANVLTL.

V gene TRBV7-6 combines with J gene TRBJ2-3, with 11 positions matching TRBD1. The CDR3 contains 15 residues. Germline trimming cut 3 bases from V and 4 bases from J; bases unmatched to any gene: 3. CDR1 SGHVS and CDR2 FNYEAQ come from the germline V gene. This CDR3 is CASSFGTGGADTQYF. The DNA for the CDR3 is TGTGCCAGCAGCTTCGGGACAGGGGGTGCAGATACGCAGTATTTT.

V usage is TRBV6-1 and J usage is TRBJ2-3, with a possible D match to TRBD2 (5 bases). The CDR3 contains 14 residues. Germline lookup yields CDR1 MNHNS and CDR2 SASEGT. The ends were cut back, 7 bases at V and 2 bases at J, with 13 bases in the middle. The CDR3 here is CASTVAHSTDTQYF. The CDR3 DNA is TGTGCCAGCACCGTAGCGCATTCCACAGATACGCAGTATTTT.

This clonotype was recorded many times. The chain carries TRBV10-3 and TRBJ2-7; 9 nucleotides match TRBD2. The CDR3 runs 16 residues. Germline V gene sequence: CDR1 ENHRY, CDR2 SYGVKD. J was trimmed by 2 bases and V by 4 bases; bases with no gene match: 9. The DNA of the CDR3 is TGTGCCATCAGTGGACACCGACTAGCGGACACCTACGAGCAGTACTTC. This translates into CAISGHRLADTYEQYF.

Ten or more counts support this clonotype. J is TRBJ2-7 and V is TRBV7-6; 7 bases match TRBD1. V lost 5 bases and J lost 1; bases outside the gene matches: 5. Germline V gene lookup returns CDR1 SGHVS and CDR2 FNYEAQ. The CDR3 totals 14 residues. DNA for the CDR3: TGTGCCAGCAGCCGACCGGGACAGTCCTACGAGCAGTACTTC. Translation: CASSRPGQSYEQYF.